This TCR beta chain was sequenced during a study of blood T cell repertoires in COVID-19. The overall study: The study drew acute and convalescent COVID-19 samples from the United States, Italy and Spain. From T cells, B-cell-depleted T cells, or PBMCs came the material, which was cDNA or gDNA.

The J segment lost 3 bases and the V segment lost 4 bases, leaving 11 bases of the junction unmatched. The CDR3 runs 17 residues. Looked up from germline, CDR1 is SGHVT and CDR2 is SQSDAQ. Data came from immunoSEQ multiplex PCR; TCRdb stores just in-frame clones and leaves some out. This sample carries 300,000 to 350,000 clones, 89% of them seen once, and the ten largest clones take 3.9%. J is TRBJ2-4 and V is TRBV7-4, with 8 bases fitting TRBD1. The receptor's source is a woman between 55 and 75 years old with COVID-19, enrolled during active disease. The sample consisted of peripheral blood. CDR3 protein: CASSYCRDRQHKNIQYF. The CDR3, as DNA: TGTGCCAGCAGCTACTGTCGGGACAGGCAACACAAAAACATTCAGTACTTC.